Sequencing of this T cell receptor beta chain was carried out in a study of neurological immune-mediated disorders. General observations from the study: Sharing of CDR3 amino acid sequences among expanded clones across subjects was absent, suggesting private repertoires in all groups. TCR clonal expansion peaked in HTLV-1-associated myelopathy patients and was lowest in multiple sclerosis patients.

The cDNA was synthesized by 5'RACE incorporating 10-nucleotide random UMIs. TCRdb re-analysed the 5' RACE reads in MiXCR, keeping a single row per CDR3 protein. The table shows under 15,000 distinct CDR3 sequences, with roughly an eighth occurring only once. This clonotype came up many times. Its antigen is currently unknown. The cells used in sorted libraries, CD4+ or CD8+ T cells, numbered about a million. The clonotype originates from a female donor with HTLV-1-associated myelopathy (HAM/TSP). Sequencing input: CD8+ T cells from blood.

CDR3 nucleotide sequence: TGTGCCAGCAGCCACCGGGTCGGGCAGGAAGAGACCCAGTACTTC. This encodes CASSHRVGQEETQYF. The chain is built from TRBV7-9 and TRBJ2-5; no clear D. With 5 bases removed from V and 3 bases from J, the gap between germline ends came to 16 bases. The CDR3 totals 15 residues. Per the germline V gene, CDR1 is SEHNR and CDR2 is FQNEAQ (reference sequence).